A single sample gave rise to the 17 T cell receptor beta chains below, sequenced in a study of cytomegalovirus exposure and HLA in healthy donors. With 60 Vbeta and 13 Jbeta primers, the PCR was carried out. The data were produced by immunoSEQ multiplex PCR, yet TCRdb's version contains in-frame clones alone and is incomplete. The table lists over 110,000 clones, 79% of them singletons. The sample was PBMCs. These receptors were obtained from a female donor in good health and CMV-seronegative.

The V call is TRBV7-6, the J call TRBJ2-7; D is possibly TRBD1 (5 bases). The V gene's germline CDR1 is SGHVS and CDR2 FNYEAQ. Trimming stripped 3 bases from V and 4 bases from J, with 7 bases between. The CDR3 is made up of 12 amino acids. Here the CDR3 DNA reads TGTGCCAGCAGCTTTTCAGGGTACGAGCAGTACTTC. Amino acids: CASSFSGYEQYF.

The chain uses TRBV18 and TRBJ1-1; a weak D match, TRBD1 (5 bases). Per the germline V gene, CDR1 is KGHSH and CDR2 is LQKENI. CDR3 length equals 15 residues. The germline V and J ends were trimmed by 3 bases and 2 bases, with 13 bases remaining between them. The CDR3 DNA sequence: TGTGCCAGCTCACCGGGACTCAGGAGAAACACTGAAGCTTTCTTT. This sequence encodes CASSPGLRRNTEAFF.

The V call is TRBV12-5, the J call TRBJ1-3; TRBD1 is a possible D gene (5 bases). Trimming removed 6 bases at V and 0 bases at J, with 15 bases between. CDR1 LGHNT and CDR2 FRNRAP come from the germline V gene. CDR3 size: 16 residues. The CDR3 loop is CASGPLRGSSGNTIYF. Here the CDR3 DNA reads TGTGCTAGTGGACCTCTTAGGGGAAGCTCTGGAAACACCATATATTTT.

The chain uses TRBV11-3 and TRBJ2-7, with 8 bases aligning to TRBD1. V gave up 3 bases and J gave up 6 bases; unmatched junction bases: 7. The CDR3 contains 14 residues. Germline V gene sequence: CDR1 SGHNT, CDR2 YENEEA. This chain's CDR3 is CASSLGGQVSEQYF. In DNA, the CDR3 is TGTGCCAGCAGCTTGGGGGGACAGGTCAGCGAGCAGTACTTC.

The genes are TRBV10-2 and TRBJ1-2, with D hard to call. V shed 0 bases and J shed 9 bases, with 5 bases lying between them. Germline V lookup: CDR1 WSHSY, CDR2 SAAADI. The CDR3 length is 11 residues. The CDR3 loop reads CASSESASYTF. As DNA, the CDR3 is TGCGCCAGCAGTGAGTCGGCCAGCTACACCTTC.

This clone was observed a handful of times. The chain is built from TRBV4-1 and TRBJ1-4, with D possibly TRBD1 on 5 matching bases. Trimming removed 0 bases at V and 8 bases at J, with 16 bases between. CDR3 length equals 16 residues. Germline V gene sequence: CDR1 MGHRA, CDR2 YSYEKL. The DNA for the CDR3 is TGCGCCAGCAGCCAAGATCCGGGGACTCGATGGGAAAAACTGTTTTTT. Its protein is CASSQDPGTRWEKLFF.

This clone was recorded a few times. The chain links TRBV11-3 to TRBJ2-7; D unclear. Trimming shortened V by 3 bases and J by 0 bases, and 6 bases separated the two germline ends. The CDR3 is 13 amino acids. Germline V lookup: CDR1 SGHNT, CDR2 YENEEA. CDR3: CASSLAASYEQYF. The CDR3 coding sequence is TGTGCCAGCAGCTTGGCGGCCTCCTACGAGCAGTACTTC. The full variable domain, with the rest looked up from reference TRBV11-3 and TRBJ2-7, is EAGVVQSPRYKIIEKKQPVAFWCNPISGHNTLYWYLQNLGQGPELLIRYENEEAVDDSQLPKDRFSAERLKGVDSTLKIQPAELGDSAVYLCASSLAASYEQYFGPGTRLTVT.

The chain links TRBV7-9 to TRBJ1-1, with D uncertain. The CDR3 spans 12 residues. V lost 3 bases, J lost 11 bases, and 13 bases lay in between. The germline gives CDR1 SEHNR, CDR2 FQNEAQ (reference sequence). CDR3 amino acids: CASSLSTLVAFF. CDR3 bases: TGTGCCAGCAGCTTGTCTACCCTCGTTGCTTTCTTT.

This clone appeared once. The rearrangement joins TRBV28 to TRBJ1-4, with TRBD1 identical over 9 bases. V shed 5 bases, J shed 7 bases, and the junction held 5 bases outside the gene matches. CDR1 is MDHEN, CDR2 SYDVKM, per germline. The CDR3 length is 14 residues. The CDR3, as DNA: TGTGCCAGCAGTCGACAGGGGGTGGTTGAAAAACTGTTTTTT. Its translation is CASSRQGVVEKLFF.

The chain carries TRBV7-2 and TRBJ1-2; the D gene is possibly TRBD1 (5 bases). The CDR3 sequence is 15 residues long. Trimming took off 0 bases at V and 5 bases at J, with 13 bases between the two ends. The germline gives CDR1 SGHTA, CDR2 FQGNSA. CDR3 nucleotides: TGTGCCAGCAGCTTAGCCGGGGGAATAAAGTATGGCTACACCTTC. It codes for CASSLAGGIKYGYTF.

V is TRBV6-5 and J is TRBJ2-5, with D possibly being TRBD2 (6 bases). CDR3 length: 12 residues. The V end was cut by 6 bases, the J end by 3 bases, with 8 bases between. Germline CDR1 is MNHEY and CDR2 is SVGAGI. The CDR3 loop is CASRGLKETQYF. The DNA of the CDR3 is TGTGCCAGCAGGGGACTGAAAGAGACCCAGTACTTC.

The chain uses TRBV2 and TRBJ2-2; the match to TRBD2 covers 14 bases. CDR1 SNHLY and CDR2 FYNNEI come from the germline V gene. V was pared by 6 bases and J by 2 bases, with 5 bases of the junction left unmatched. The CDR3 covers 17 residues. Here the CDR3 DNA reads TGTGCCAGCAGGGGGACTAGCGGGAGCAGCAACACCGGGGAGCTGTTTTTT. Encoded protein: CASRGTSGSSNTGELFF.

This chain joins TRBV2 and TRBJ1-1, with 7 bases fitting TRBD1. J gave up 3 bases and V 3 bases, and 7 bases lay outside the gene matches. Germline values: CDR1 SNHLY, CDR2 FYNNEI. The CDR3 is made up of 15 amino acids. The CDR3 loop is CASSEEDRVYTEAFF. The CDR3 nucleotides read TGTGCCAGCAGTGAGGAAGACAGGGTTTACACTGAAGCTTTCTTT. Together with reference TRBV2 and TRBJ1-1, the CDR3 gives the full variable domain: EPEVTQTPSHQVTQMGQEVILRCVPISNHLYFYWYRQILGQKVEFLVSFYNNEISEKSEIFDDQFSVERPDGSNFTLKIRSTKLEDSAMYFCASSEEDRVYTEAFFGQGTRLTVV.

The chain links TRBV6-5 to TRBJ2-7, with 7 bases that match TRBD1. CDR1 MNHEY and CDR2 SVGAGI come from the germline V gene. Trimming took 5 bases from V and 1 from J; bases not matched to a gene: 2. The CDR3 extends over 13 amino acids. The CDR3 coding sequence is TGTGCCAGCAGTAGACAGGGATCCTACGAGCAGTACTTC. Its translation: CASSRQGSYEQYF.

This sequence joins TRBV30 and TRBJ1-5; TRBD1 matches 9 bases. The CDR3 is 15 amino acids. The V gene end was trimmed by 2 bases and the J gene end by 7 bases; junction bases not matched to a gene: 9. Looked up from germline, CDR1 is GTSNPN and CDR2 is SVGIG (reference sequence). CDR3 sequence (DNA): TGTGCCTGGAGTCTCAACAGGGGGCGCGGGCAGCCCCAGCATTTT. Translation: CAWSLNRGRGQPQHF.

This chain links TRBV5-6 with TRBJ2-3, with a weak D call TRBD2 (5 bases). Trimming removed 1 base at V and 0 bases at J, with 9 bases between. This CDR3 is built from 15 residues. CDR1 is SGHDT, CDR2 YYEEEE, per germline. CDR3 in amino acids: CASSLKRSSTDTQYF. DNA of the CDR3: TGTGCCAGCAGCTTGAAGCGGAGTAGCACAGATACGCAGTATTTT.

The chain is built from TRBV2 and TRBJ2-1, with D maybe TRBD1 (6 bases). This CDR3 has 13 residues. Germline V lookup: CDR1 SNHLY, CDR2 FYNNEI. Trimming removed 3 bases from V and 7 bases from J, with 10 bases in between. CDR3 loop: CASSDRGGNEQFF. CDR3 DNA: TGTGCCAGCAGTGACAGAGGGGGAAATGAGCAGTTCTTC.